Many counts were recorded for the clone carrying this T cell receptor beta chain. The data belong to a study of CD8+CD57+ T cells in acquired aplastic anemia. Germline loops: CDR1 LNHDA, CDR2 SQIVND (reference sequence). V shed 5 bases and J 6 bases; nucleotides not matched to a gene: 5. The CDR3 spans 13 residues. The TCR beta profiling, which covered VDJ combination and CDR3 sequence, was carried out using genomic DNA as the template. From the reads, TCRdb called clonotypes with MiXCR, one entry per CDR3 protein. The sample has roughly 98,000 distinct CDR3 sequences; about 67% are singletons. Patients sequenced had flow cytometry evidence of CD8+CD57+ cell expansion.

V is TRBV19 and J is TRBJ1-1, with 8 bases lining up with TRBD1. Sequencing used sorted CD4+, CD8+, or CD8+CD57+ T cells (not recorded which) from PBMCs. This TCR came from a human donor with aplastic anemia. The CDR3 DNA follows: TGTGCCAGTAGTGCCGACAGGGGCGCTGAAGCTTTCTTT. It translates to CASSADRGAEAFF.